This paragraph covers one TCR beta chain sequence. Assay used: immunoSEQ multiplex PCR; TCRdb lists only in-frame clones, some missing. The sample has approximately 40,000 clones, approximately 90% seen once. This specimen comes from a study of OX40 agonist ivuxolimab in advanced cancers. Trimming took off 2 bases at V and 3 bases at J, with 17 bases between the two ends. This CDR3 comprises 16 residues. The V gene's germline CDR1 is SGHVS and CDR2 FNYEAQ. V usage is TRBV7-6 and J usage is TRBJ2-7; TRBD1 or TRBD2 may be the D gene (5 bases each). The material sequenced was CD4+ or CD8+ T cells sorted from blood, taken in a trial of the OX40 agonist ivuxolimab. This sequence originates from an adult with an advanced solid tumor such as melanoma, head and neck, liver or kidney cancer. For the CDR3, the DNA is TGTGCCAGCAGCTTACGGGACGGACCCCACCACTACGAGCAGTACTTC. The encoded protein is CASSLRDGPHHYEQYF.